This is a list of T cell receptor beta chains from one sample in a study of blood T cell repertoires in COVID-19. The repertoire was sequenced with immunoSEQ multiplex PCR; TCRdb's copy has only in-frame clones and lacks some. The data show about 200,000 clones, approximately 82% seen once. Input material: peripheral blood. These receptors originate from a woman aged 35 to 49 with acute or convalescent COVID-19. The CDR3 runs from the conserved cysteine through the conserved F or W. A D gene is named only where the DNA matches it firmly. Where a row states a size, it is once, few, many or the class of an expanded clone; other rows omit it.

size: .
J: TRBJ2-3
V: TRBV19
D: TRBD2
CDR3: CASSTPGLVEGHSTDTQYF
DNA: TGTGCCAGTAGTACACCGGGACTAGTTGAGGGGCATAGCACAGATACGCAGTATTTT

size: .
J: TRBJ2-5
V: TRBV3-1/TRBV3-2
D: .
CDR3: CASSQEQLGQETQYF
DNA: TGTGCCAGCAGCCAAGAACAACTCGGGCAAGAGACCCAGTACTTC

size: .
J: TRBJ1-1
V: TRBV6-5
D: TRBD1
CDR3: CASSTGGASEAFF
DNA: TGTGCCAGCAGTACAGGGGGCGCGTCGGAAGCTTTCTTT

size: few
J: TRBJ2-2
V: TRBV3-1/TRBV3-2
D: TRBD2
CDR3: CASSRRGTSGTGELFF
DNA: TGTGCCAGCAGCCGGCGGGGGACTAGCGGCACCGGGGAGCTGTTTTTT

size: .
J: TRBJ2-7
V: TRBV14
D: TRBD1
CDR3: CASSPPRTGGRTLVYEQYF
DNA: TGTGCCAGCAGCCCCCCTCGTACAGGGGGACGAACCCTTGTTTACGAGCAGTACTTC

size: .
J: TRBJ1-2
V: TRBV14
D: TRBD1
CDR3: CASSHLGQGGNGYTF
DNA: TGTGCCAGCAGCCACCTAGGACAGGGCGGGAATGGCTACACCTTC

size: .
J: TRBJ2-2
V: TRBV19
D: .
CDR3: CASSIGGANTGELFF
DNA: TGTGCCAGTAGTATCGGGGGAGCGAACACCGGGGAGCTGTTTTTT

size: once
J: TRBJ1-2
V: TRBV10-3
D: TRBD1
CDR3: CAISAGGAYGYTF
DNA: TGTGCCATCAGTGCAGGGGGCGCTTATGGCTACACCTTC

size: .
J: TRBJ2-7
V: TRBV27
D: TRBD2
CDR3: CASAPGLGLYEQYF
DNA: TGTGCCAGTGCCCCGGGACTAGGCCTCTACGAGCAGTACTTC

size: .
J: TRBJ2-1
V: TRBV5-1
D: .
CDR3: CASSLSGGSDEQFF
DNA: TGCGCCAGCAGCTTGTCGGGGGGCTCGGATGAGCAGTTCTTC

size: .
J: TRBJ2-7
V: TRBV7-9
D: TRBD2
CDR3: CASSLGLAADEQYF
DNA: TGTGCCAGCAGCTTAGGTCTAGCGGCGGACGAGCAGTACTTC

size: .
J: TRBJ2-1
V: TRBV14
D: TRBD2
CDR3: CASSQDLGTSGNEQFF
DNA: TGTGCCAGCAGCCAAGATCTAGGGACTAGCGGCAATGAGCAGTTCTTC

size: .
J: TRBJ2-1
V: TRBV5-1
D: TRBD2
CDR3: CASSLEAGVSYNEQFF
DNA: TGCGCCAGCAGCCTAGAGGCGGGAGTCTCCTACAATGAGCAGTTCTTC

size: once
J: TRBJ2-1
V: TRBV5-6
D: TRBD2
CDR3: CASSWSGGSNEQFF
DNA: TGTGCCAGCAGCTGGAGCGGGGGTAGCAATGAGCAGTTCTTC

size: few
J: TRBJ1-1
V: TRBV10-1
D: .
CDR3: CASSAAGGTEAFF
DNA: TGCGCCAGCAGCGCCGCGGGGGGCACTGAAGCTTTCTTT

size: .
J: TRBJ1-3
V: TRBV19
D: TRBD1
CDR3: CASRQGAGNTIYF
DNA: TGTGCCAGTCGACAGGGGGCTGGAAACACCATATATTTT

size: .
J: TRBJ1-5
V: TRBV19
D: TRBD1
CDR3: CASSDRAYQPQHF
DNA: TGTGCCAGTAGTGACAGGGCTTATCAGCCCCAGCATTTT

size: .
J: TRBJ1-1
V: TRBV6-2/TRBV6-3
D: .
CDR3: CASSYGGAPYTEAFF
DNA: TGTGCCAGCAGTTACGGTGGGGCGCCGTACACTGAAGCTTTCTTT

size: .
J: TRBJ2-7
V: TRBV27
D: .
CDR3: CASSSTSWYEQYF
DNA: TGTGCCAGCAGTTCTACTAGCTGGTACGAGCAGTACTTC

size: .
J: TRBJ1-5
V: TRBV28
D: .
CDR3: CASRSERVVGQPQHF
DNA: TGTGCCAGCAGGAGTGAGAGGGTGGTGGGACAGCCCCAGCATTTT

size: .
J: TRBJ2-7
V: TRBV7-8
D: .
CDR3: CASSFSSYEQYF
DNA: TGTGCCAGCAGCTTTTCTTCCTACGAGCAGTACTTC

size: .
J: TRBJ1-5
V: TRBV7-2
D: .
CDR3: CASSPGFGNQPQHF
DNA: TGTGCCAGCAGCCCGGGTTTTGGCAATCAGCCCCAGCATTTT

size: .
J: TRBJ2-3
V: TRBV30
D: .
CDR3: CAWTFQGTDTQYF
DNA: TGTGCCTGGACTTTTCAGGGGACAGATACGCAGTATTTT

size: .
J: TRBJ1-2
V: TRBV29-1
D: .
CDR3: CSVHARYYGYTF
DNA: TGCAGCGTCCATGCCCGGTACTATGGCTACACCTTC

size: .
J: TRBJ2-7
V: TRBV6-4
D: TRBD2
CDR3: CASSVREGTEQYF
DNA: TGTGCCAGCAGTGTTAGGGAGGGCACCGAGCAGTACTTC

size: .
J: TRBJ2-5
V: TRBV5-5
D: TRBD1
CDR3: CASSSTQGARETQYF
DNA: TGTGCCAGCAGCTCAACACAGGGGGCTAGGGAGACCCAGTACTTC

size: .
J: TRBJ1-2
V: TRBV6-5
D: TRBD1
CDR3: CASNWGQGFYGYTF
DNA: TGTGCCAGCAATTGGGGACAGGGTTTCTATGGCTACACCTTC

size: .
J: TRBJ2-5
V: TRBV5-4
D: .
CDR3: CASSLGVADTYQETQYF
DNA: TGTGCCAGCAGCTTGGGGGTAGCGGATACTTACCAAGAGACCCAGTACTTC

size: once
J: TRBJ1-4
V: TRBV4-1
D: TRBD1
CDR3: CASSQDRGQVGEKLFF
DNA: TGCGCCAGCAGCCAAGACAGGGGGCAAGTAGGTGAAAAACTGTTTTTT

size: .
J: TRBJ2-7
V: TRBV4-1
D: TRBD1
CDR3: CASSPRPDRGDTYEQYF
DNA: TGCGCCAGCAGTCCAAGGCCCGACAGGGGTGATACCTACGAGCAGTACTTC

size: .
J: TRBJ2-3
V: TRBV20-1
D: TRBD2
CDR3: CSATDTSAPFDTQYF
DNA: TGCAGTGCTACTGATACTAGCGCCCCATTTGATACGCAGTATTTT

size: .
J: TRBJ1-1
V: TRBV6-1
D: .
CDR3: CASSERGGAGFGTEAFF
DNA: TGTGCCAGCAGTGAAAGGGGTGGGGCAGGTTTTGGCACTGAAGCTTTCTTT

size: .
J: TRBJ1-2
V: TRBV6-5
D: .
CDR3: CASSYRRGRGYTF
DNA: TGTGCCAGCAGTTACAGGCGGGGGAGAGGCTACACCTTC

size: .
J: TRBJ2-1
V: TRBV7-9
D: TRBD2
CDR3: CASSLVGGSGPSYNEQFF
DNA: TGTGCCAGCAGCTTAGTGGGCGGGAGTGGGCCCTCCTACAATGAGCAGTTCTTC

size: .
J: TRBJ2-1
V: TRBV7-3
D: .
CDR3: CASSFGGNNEQFF
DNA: TGTGCCAGCAGCTTTGGGGGGAACAATGAGCAGTTCTTC

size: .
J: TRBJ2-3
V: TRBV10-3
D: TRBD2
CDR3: CAISDLAGGSTDTQYF
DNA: TGTGCCATCAGTGATTTAGCGGGGGGGAGCACAGATACGCAGTATTTT

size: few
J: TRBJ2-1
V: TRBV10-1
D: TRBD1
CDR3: CASSESQGAKYNEQFF
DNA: TGCGCCAGCAGTGAGTCACAGGGGGCTAAATACAATGAGCAGTTCTTC

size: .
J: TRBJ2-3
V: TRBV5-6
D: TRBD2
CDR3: CASSLSGTSLGRDTDTQYF
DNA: TGTGCCAGCAGCCTGTCCGGGACTAGCCTGGGGAGAGACACAGATACGCAGTATTTT

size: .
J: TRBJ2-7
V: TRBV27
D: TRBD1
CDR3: CASSGQGRGEQYF
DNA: TGTGCCAGCAGTGGACAGGGGCGAGGGGAGCAGTACTTC

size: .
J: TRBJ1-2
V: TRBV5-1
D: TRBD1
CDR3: CASSLRSATGISNYGYTF
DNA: TGCGCCAGCAGCTTGAGGTCTGCGACAGGGATTTCTAACTATGGCTACACCTTC

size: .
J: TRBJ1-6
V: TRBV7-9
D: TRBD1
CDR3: CASSRSSPGTGGAVSPLHF
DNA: TGTGCCAGCAGCCGCTCCAGTCCCGGGACAGGGGGCGCCGTATCACCCCTCCACTTT

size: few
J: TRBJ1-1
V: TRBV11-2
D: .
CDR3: CASSLYTTDTEAFF
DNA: TGTGCCAGCAGCTTATACACTACCGACACTGAAGCTTTCTTT